These 7 T cell receptor beta chains share one sample of origin, sequenced in a study of blood T cell repertoires in COVID-19. Only in-frame clones appear in the TCRdb table, and some are missing; sequencing was by immunoSEQ multiplex PCR. The sample carries about 160,000 clones, around 87% recorded once. Sequencing was carried out using PBMCs or T cells enriched from blood (not recorded which). The receptor source for this set is a woman between 45 and 60 years old who had recovered from COVID-19.

The V call is TRBV3-1 (or the pseudogene TRBV3-2), the J call TRBJ2-2, with 7 bases that match TRBD2. Germline CDR1 LGHDT, CDR2 YNNKEL (reference sequence). The CDR3 has 17 residues. After removal of 4 bases from V and 0 bases from J, the junction contained 8 bases not matched to a gene. The CDR3 DNA reads TGTGCCAGCAGCCCTGGGCGGCTAGCGGCGAACACCGGGGAGCTGTTTTTT. Amino acid sequence: CASSPGRLAANTGELFF.

The chain uses TRBV29-1 and TRBJ2-5; 10 positions agree with TRBD2. The CDR3 sequence is 16 residues long. Germline CDR1 SQVTM, CDR2 ANQGSEA. J lost 5 bases, V lost 5 bases, and 14 bases had no gene match. Here the CDR3 reads CSVWDSGGNLRETQYF. In DNA, the CDR3 is TGCAGCGTTTGGGATAGCGGGGGGAACCTCCGGGAGACCCAGTACTTC. Using reference TRBV29-1 and TRBJ2-5 for the parts outside the CDR3, the full variable domain is SAVISQKPSRDICQRGTSLTIQCQVDSQVTMMFWYRQQPGQSLTLIATANQGSEATYESGFVIDKFPISRPNLTFSTLTVSNMSPEDSSIYLCSVWDSGGNLRETQYFGPGTRLLVL.

The V gene is TRBV7-2, the J gene TRBJ2-7, with 8 bases identical to TRBD1. Germline trimming cut 5 bases from V and 7 bases from J; bases unmatched to any gene: 7. The CDR3 is made up of 13 amino acids. Germline V lookup: CDR1 SGHTA, CDR2 FQGNSA. The CDR3 region is CASSLDRVREQYF. For the CDR3, the DNA is TGTGCCAGCAGCCTGGACAGGGTTCGAGAGCAGTACTTC.

This chain joins TRBV4-2 and TRBJ1-4, with a weak D call TRBD1 (6 bases). Germline V gene data show CDR1 as LGHNA and CDR2 as YNFKEQ. This CDR3 has 15 amino acids. Trimming shortened V by 5 bases and J by 1 base, and 11 bases separated the two germline ends. This CDR3 reads CASSAWGQTNEKLFF. CDR3 nucleotide sequence: TGTGCCAGCAGCGCCTGGGGGCAAACTAATGAAAAACTGTTTTTT.

J is TRBJ2-3 and V is TRBV7-2; 11 bases agree with TRBD2. The germline gives CDR1 SGHTA, CDR2 FQGNSA. The J segment lost 5 bases and the V segment lost 5 bases, leaving 6 bases of the junction unmatched. There are 15 residues in the CDR3. The DNA for the CDR3 is TGTGCCAGCAGCCGCAGACTAGCGGGGAAAGATACGCAGTATTTT. It encodes CASSRRLAGKDTQYF. The whole variable domain, filled in from reference TRBV7-2 and TRBJ2-3, reads GAGVSQSPSNKVTEKGKDVELRCDPISGHTALYWYRQSLGQGLEFLIYFQGNSAPDKSGLPSDRFSAERTGGSVSTLTIQRTQQEDSAVYLCASSRRLAGKDTQYFGPGTRLTVL.

CDR3 sequence: CASSTQDRVSGNTIYF. The CDR3 nucleotides are TGTGCCAGCAGCACCCAGGACAGGGTCTCTGGAAACACCATATATTTT. The chain joins TRBV7-2 to TRBJ1-3; 8 nucleotides align to TRBD1. Germline lookup yields CDR1 SGHTA and CDR2 FQGNSA. Trimming removed 5 bases from V and 0 bases from J; junction bases left unmatched: 6. The CDR3 has 16 residues.

V usage is TRBV24-1 and J usage is TRBJ2-2; TRBD1 is a possible D gene (6 bases). Germline V gene data show CDR1 as KGHDR and CDR2 as SFDVKD. The ends were cut back, 8 bases at V and 7 bases at J, with 16 bases in the middle. The CDR3 extends over 14 amino acids. CDR3 bases: TGTGCCACCACCCCAGGGGATGGGATCGGGGAGCTGTTTTTT. It encodes CATTPGDGIGELFF.